This TCR beta chain was identified in a study of T cells in Graves' hyperthyroidism and ophthalmopathy. What was amplified from RNA transcripts were TCR beta CDR3 regions. During a first-round RT-PCR of the TCR CDR3, the HTBI primer set was used. MiXCR was run by TCRdb on the multiplex PCR reads, yielding one entry per CDR3 protein. The table has 660,000 or so distinct CDR3 sequences, more than 20% seen once. This clonotype was detected only a few times. Its specificity is not known. General observations from the study: Ophthalmopathy and stable hyperthyroidism were told apart by a 13 V-J model.

Trimming stripped 8 bases from V and 2 bases from J, with 6 bases between. Looked up from germline, CDR1 is SNHLY and CDR2 is FYNNEI. The CDR3 sequence is 11 residues long. The PBMCs were sourced from fresh peripheral blood (around 9.3 ml). What was sequenced was blood. This clonotype originated in a man aged 25 to 40 with Graves' ophthalmopathy. V usage is TRBV2 and J usage is TRBJ1-2; D call uncertain. CDR3 residues: CASLGNYGYTF. The CDR3 DNA follows: TGTGCCAGCCTGGGGAACTATGGCTACACCTTC.